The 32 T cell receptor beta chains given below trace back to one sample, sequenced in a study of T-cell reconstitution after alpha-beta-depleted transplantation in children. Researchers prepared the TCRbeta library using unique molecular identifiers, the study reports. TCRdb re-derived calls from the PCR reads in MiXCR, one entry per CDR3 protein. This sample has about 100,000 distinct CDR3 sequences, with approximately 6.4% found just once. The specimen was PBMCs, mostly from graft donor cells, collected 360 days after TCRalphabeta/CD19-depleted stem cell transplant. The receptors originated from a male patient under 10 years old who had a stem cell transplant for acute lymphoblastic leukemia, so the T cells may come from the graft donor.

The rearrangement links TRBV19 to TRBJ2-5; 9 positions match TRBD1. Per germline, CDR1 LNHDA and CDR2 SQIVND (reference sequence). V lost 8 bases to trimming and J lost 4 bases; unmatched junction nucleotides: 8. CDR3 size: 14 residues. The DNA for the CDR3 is TGTGCCAGTTCCGGGACAGGGTTTGGAGAGACCCAGTACTTC. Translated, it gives CASSGTGFGETQYF. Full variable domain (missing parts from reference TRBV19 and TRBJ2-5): DGGITQSPKYLFRKEGQNVTLSCEQNLNHDAMYWYRQDPGQGLRLIYYSQIVNDFQKGDIAEGYSVSREKKESFPLTVTSAQKNPTAFYLCASSGTGFGETQYFGPGTRLLVL.

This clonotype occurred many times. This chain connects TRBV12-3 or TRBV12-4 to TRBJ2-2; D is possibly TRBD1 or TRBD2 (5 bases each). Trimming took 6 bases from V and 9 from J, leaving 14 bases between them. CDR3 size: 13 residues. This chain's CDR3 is CASSRAGTRELFF. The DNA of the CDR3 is TGTGCCAGCAGCCGGGCCGGGACGCGGGAGCTGTTTTTT.

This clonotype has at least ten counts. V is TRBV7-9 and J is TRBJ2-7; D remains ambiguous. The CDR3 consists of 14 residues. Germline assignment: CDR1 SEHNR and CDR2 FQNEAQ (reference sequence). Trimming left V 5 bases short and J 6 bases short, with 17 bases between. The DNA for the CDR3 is TGTGCCAGCAGCCAGACCAACAAGGCGGTCGAGCAGTACTTC. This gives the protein CASSQTNKAVEQYF.

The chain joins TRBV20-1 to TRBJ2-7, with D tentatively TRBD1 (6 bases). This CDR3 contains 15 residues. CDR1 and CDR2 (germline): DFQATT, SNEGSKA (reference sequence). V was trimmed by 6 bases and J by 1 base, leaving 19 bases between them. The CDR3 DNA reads TGCAGTGCAAGGAGGATAGGGACACCTTCCTACGAGCAGTACTTC. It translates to CSARRIGTPSYEQYF.

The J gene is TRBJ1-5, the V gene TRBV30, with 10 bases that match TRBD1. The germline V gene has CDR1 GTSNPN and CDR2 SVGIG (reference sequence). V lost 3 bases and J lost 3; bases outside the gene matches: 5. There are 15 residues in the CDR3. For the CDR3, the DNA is TGTGCCTGGAGCGGGACAGGGGCTCCCAATCAGCCCCAGCATTTT. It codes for CAWSGTGAPNQPQHF. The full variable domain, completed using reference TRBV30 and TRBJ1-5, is SQTIHQWPATLVQPVGSPLSLECTVEGTSNPNLYWYRQAAGRGLQLLFYSVGIGQISSEVPQNLSASRPQDRQFILSSKKLLLSDSGFYLCAWSGTGAPNQPQHFGDGTRLSIL.

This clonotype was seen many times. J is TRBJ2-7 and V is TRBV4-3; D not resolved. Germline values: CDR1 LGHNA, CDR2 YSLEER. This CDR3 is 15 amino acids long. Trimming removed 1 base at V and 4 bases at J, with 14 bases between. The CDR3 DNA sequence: TGCGCCAGCAGCCAAGTTAACTACCCGGATTACGAGCAGTACTTC. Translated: CASSQVNYPDYEQYF.

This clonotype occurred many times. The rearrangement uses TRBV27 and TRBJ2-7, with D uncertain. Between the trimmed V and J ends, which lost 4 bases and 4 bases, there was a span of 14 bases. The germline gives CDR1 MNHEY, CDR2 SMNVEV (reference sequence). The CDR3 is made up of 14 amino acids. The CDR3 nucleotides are TGTGCCAGCAGTTACATTTCAGAAGGATACGAGCAGTACTTC. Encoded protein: CASSYISEGYEQYF.

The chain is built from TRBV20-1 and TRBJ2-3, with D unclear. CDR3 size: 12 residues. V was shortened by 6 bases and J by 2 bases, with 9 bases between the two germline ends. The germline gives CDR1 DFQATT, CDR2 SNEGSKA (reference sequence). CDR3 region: CSAHYYTDTQYF. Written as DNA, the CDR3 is TGCAGTGCCCACTACTACACAGATACGCAGTATTTT.

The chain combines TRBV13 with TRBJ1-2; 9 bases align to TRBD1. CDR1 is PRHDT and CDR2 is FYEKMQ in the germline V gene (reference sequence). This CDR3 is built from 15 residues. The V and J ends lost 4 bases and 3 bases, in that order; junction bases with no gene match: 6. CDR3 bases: TGTGCCAGCAGCTCAGGACAGGGGTTCTACTATGGCTACACCTTC. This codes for CASSSGQGFYYGYTF.

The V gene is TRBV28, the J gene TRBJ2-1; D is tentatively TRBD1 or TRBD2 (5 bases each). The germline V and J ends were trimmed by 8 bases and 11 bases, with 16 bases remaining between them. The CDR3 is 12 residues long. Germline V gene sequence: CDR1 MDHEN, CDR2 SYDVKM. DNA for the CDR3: TGTGCCAGCTCCTATGTAGGGACCAAGCAGTTCTTC. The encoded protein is CASSYVGTKQFF.

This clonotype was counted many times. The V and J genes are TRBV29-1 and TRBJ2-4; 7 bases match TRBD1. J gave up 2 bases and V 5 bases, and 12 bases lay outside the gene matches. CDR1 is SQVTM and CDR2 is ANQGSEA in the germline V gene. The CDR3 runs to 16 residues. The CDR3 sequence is CSVTGDHYLTKNIQYF. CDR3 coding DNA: TGCAGCGTTACAGGGGACCACTACTTAACCAAAAACATTCAGTACTTC.

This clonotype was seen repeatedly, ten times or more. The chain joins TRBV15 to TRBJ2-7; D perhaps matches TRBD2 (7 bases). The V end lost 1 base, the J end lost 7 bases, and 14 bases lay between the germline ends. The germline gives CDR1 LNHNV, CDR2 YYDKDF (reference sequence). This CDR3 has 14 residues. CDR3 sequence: CATSRGRGALEQYF. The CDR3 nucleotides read TGTGCCACCAGCAGAGGTCGGGGGGCGTTGGAGCAGTACTTC.

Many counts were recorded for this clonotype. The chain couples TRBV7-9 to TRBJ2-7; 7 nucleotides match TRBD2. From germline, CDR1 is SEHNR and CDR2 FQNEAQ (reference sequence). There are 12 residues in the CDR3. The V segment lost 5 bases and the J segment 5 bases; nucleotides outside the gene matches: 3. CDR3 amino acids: CASSRAGDEQYF. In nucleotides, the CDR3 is TGTGCCAGCAGCCGGGCGGGGGACGAGCAGTACTTC.

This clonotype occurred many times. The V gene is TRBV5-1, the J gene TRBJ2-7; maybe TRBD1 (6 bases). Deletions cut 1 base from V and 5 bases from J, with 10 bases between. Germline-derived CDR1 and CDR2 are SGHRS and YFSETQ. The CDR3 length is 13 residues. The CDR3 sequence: CASSLSRGNEQYF. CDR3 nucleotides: TGCGCCAGCAGCTTGTCCAGGGGAAACGAGCAGTACTTC.

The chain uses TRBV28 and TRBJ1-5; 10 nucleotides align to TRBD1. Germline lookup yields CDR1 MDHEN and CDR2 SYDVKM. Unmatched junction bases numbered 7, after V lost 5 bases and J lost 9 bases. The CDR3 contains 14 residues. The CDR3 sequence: CASSIRDRGLPQHF. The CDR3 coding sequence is TGTGCCAGCAGTATCCGGGACAGGGGTTTGCCCCAGCATTTT.

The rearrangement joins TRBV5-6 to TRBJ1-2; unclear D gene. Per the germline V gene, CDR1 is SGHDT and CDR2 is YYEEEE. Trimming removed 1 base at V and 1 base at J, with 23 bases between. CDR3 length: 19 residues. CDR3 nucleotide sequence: TGTGCCAGCAGCTTGATAAAGGAAGGGTTACTTTCCCGTAACTATGGCTACACCTTC. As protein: CASSLIKEGLLSRNYGYTF.

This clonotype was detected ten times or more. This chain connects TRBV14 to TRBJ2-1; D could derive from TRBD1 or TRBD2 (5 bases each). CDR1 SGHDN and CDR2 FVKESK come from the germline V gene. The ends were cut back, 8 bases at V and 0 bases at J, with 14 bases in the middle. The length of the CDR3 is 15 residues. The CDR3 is CASSKAGSSYNEQFF. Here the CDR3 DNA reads TGTGCCAGCTCCAAGGCAGGGAGCTCCTACAATGAGCAGTTCTTC.

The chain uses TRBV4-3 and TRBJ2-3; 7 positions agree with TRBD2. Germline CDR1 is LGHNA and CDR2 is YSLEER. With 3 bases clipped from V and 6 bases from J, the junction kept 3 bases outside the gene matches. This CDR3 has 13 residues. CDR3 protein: CASSQGGSDTQYF. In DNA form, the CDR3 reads TGCGCCAGCAGCCAGGGCGGGAGTGATACGCAGTATTTT.

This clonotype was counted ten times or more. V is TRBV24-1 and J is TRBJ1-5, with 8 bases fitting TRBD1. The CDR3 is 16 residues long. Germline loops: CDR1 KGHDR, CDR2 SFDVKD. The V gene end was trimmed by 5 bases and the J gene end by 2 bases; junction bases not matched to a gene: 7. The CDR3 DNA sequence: TGTGCCACCAGTGGCCCGCCGGGACAGGGCAATCAGCCCCAGCATTTT. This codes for CATSGPPGQGNQPQHF.

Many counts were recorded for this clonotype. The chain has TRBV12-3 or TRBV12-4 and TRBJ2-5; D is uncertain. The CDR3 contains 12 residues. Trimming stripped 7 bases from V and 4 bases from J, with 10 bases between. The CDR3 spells CASTGFRETQYF. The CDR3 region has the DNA TGTGCCAGCACGGGTTTCCGAGAGACCCAGTACTTC.

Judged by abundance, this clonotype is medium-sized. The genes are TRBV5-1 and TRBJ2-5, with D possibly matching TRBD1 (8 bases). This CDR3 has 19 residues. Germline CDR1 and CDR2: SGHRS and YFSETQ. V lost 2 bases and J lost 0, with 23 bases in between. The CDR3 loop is CASSFLIWDRRGYQETQYF. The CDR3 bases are TGCGCCAGCAGCTTCCTCATCTGGGACAGGCGGGGGTACCAAGAGACCCAGTACTTC.

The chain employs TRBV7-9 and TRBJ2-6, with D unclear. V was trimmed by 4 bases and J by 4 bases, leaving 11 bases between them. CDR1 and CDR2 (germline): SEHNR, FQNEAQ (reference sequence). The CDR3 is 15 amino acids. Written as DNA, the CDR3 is TGTGCCAGCAGCTCCCTAGTTTCCGGGGCCAACGTCCTGACTTTC. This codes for CASSSLVSGANVLTF.

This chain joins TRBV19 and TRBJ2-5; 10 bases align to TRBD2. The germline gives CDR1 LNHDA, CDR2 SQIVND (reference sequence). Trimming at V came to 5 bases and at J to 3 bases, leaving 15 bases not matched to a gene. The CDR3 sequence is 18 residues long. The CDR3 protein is CASSLGLRAGGPKETQYF. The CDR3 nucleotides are TGTGCCAGTAGTTTGGGACTTAGAGCGGGAGGGCCAAAAGAGACCCAGTACTTC.

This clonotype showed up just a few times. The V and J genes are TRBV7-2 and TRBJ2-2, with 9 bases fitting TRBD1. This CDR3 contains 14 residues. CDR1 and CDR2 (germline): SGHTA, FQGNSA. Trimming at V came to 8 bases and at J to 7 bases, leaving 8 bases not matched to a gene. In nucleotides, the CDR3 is TGTGCCAGCCTCACACAGGGGGCTGGCGGGGAGCTGTTTTTT. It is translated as CASLTQGAGGELFF.

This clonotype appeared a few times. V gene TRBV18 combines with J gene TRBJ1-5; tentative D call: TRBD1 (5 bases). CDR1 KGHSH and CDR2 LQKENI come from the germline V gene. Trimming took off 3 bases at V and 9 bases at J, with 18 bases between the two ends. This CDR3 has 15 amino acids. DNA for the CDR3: TGTGCCAGCTCACCCTCCGGGACGCCGGGAGGGCCCCAGCATTTT. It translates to CASSPSGTPGGPQHF. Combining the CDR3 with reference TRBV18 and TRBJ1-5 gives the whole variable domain NAGVMQNPRHLVRRRGQEARLRCSPMKGHSHVYWYRQLPEEGLKFMVYLQKENIIDESGMPKERFSAEFPKEGPSILRIQQVVRGDSAAYFCASSPSGTPGGPQHFGDGTRLSIL.

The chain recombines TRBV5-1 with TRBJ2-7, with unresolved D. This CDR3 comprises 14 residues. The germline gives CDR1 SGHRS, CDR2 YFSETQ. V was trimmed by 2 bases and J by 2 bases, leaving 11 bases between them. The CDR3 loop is CASSFGYGTYEQYF. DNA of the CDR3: TGCGCCAGCAGCTTTGGATACGGTACCTACGAGCAGTACTTC.

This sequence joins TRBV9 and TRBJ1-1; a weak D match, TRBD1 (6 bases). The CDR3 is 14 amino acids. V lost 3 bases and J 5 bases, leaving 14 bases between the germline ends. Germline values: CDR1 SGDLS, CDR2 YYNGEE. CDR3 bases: TGTGCCAGCAGCGAGGGGGGGCGCCGGACTGAAGCTTTCTTT. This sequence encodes CASSEGGRRTEAFF.

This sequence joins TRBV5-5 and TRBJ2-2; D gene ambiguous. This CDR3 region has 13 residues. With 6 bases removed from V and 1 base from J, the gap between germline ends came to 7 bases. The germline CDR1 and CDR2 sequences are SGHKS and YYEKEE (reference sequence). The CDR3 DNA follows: TGTGCCAGCACCCCGGGGAACACCGGGGAGCTGTTTTTT. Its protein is CASTPGNTGELFF.

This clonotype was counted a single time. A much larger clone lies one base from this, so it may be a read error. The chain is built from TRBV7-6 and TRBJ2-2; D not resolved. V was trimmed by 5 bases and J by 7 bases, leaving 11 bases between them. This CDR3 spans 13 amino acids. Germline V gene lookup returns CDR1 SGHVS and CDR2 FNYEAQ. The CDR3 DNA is TGTGCCAGCAGCCCTCTCTTGCTCGGGGAGCTGTTTTTT. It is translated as CASSPLLLGELFF.

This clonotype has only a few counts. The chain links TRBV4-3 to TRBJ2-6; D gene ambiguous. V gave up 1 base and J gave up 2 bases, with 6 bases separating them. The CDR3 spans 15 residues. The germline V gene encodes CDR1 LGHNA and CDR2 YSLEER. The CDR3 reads CASSQGQAGANVLTF. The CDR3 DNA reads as TGCGCCAGCAGCCAAGGGCAGGCTGGGGCCAACGTCCTGACTTTC.

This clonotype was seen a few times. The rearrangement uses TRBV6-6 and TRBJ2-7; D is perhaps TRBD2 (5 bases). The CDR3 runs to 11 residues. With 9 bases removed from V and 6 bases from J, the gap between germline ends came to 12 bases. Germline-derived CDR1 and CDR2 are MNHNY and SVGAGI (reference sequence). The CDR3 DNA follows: TGTGCCAGTGGAGGATTCGCCGAGCAGTACTTC. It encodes CASGGFAEQYF.

The CDR3 DNA reads TGTGCCACCAGCAGAGCCCGGACGGGACTAGCGGCCATCTACAATGAGCAGTTCTTC. It encodes CATSRARTGLAAIYNEQFF. The V gene is TRBV15, the J gene TRBJ2-1; 11 nucleotides match TRBD2. Germline V gene lookup returns CDR1 LNHNV and CDR2 YYDKDF (reference sequence). The trim removed 1 base at V and 3 bases at J, leaving 11 bases unmatched. The CDR3 is made up of 19 amino acids. Based on the CDR3 plus reference TRBV15 and TRBJ2-1, the full variable domain is DAMVIQNPRYQVTQFGKPVTLSCSQTLNHNVMYWYQQKSSQAPKLLFHYYDKDFNNEADTPDNFQSRRPNTSFCFLDIRSPGLGDTAMYLCATSRARTGLAAIYNEQFFGPGTRLTVL.